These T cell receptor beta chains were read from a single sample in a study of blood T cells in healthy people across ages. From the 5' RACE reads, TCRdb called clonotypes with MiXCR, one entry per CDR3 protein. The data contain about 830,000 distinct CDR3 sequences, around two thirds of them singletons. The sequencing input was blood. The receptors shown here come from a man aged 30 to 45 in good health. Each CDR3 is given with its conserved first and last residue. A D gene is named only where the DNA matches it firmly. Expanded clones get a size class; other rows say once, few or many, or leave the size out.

CDR3nt: TGTGCCAGCAGTTCTCCGGACAGGGGGCAGAAAGATACGCAGTATTTT
CDR3aa: CASSSPDRGQKDTQYF
abundance: few
j_gene: TRBJ2-3
v_gene: TRBV6-6
d_gene: TRBD1

CDR3nt: TGTGCCAGCAGCCAAGATGCCCTTCCAGGGCGCTCGGAGTACTTC
CDR3aa: CASSQDALPGRSEYF
abundance: -
j_gene: TRBJ2-5
v_gene: TRBV3-1
d_gene: -

CDR3nt: TGTGCCAGCAGTTCGGGACTCTACTACGAGCAGTACTTC
CDR3aa: CASSSGLYYEQYF
abundance: few
j_gene: TRBJ2-7
v_gene: TRBV27
d_gene: -

CDR3nt: TGTGCCAGCAGCTTGGGGGAGAACAATTCACCCCTCCACTTT
CDR3aa: CASSLGENNSPLHF
abundance: few
j_gene: TRBJ1-6
v_gene: TRBV13
d_gene: -

CDR3nt: TGTGCCAGCAGCTCCGTGGGACATAATCAGCCCCAGCATTTT
CDR3aa: CASSSVGHNQPQHF
abundance: -
j_gene: TRBJ1-5
v_gene: TRBV12-3/TRBV12-4
d_gene: -

CDR3nt: TGCAGTGCTGGACTGACAGCTACCCATACAGATACGCAGTATTTT
CDR3aa: CSAGLTATHTDTQYF
abundance: -
j_gene: TRBJ2-3
v_gene: TRBV20-1
d_gene: -

CDR3nt: TGTGCCAGCAGCTTTCAGACCGCCTATGGCTACACCTTC
CDR3aa: CASSFQTAYGYTF
abundance: once
j_gene: TRBJ1-2
v_gene: TRBV7-2
d_gene: -

CDR3nt: TGTGCCAGCCCAGTCACAGGGACAGATACGCAGTATTTT
CDR3aa: CASPVTGTDTQYF
abundance: -
j_gene: TRBJ2-3
v_gene: TRBV2
d_gene: -

CDR3nt: TGCGCCAGCAGCTTGGCCTTCAGAGCAGATACGCAGTATTTT
CDR3aa: CASSLAFRADTQYF
abundance: few
j_gene: TRBJ2-3
v_gene: TRBV5-1
d_gene: -

CDR3nt: TGTGCCAGCAGCCAAGTGGCTAGCGGACCTTCCTACGAGCAGTACTTC
CDR3aa: CASSQVASGPSYEQYF
abundance: -
j_gene: TRBJ2-7
v_gene: TRBV14
d_gene: TRBD2

CDR3nt: TGTGCCAGCAGCTTGGGACCTGACAGGGTAACCTACAATGAGCAGTTCTTC
CDR3aa: CASSLGPDRVTYNEQFF
abundance: -
j_gene: TRBJ2-1
v_gene: TRBV7-8
d_gene: TRBD1

CDR3nt: TGTGCCAGCACCGGACCCCTGTACCAAGAGACCCAGTACTTC
CDR3aa: CASTGPLYQETQYF
abundance: -
j_gene: TRBJ2-5
v_gene: TRBV6-5
d_gene: -

CDR3nt: TGCAGCGACCTAGGAGGGACCGCGGAGCAGTTCTTC
CDR3aa: CSDLGGTAEQFF
abundance: medium-sized
j_gene: TRBJ2-1
v_gene: TRBV29-1
d_gene: -

CDR3nt: TGCAGCGTTGACCCCCGAGGAGCAGACAATGAGCAGTTCTTC
CDR3aa: CSVDPRGADNEQFF
abundance: few
j_gene: TRBJ2-1
v_gene: TRBV29-1
d_gene: -